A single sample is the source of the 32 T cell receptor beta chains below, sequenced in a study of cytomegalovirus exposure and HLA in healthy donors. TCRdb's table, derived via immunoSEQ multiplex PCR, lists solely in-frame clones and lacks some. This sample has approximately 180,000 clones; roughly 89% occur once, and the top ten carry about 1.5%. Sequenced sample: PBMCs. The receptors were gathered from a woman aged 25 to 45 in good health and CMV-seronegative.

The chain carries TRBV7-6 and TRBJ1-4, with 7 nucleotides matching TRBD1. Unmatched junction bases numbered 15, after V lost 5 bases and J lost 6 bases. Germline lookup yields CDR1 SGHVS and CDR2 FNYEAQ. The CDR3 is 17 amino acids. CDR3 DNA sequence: TGTGCCAGCAGCACCCCAGGGGGATACGCCTCGGATGAAAAACTGTTTTTT. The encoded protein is CASSTPGGYASDEKLFF.

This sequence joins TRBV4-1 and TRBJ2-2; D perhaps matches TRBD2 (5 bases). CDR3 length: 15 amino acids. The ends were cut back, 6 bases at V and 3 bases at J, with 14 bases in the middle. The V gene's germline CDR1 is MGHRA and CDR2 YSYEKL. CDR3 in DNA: TGCGCCAGCAGGCGGGTTGGCGGAGACACCGGGGAGCTGTTTTTT. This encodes CASRRVGGDTGELFF.

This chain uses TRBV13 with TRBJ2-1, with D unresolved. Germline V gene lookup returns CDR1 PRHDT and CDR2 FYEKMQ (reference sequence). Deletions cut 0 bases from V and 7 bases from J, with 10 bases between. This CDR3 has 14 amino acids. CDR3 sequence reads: CASSLGARSNEQFF. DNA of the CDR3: TGTGCCAGCAGCTTAGGGGCTAGGAGTAATGAGCAGTTCTTC.

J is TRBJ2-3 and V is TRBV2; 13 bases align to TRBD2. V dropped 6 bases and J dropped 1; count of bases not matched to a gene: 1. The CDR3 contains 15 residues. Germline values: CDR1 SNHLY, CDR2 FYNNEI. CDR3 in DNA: TGTGCCAGCAGAGGACTAGCGGGAGGCACAGATACGCAGTATTTT. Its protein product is CASRGLAGGTDTQYF.

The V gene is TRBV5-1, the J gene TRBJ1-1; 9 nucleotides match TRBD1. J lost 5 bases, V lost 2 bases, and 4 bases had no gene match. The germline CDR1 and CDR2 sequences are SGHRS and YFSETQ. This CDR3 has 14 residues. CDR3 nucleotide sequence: TGCGCCAGCAGCTTCGACAGGGGGGATACTGAAGCTTTCTTT. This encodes CASSFDRGDTEAFF.

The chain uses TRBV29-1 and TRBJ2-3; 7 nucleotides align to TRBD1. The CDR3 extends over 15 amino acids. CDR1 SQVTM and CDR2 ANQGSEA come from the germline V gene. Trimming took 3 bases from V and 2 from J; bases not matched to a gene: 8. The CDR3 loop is CSVEVDRSHTDTQYF. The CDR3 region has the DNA TGCAGCGTTGAGGTGGACAGGAGTCACACAGATACGCAGTATTTT.

Here the CDR3 DNA reads TGTGCCAGCAGTGGTGGCAGGGTAATCCGACGGGCGGATGAGCAGTTCTTC. It codes for CASSGGRVIRRADEQFF. This rearrangement joins TRBV2 to TRBJ2-1; a possible D gene is TRBD1 (5 bases). Trimming left V 4 bases short and J 8 bases short, with 24 bases between. This CDR3 has 17 amino acids. The germline V gene encodes CDR1 SNHLY and CDR2 FYNNEI.

In DNA, the CDR3 is TGTGCCAGCAGCGCGACCAGGGGAAGCGAGCAGTACTTC. Translated, it gives CASSATRGSEQYF. This chain uses TRBV7-2 with TRBJ2-7; maybe TRBD1 (6 bases). Germline lookup yields CDR1 SGHTA and CDR2 FQGNSA. The germline V and J ends were trimmed by 5 bases and 6 bases, with 14 bases remaining between them. The CDR3 has 13 residues.

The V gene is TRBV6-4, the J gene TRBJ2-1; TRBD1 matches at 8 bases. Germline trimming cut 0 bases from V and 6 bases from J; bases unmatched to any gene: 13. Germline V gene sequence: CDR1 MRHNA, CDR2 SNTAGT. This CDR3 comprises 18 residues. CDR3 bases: TGTGCCAGCAGTGACTCTGCGGACCAGGGGGCAGGGTTCAATGAGCAGTTCTTC. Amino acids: CASSDSADQGAGFNEQFF.

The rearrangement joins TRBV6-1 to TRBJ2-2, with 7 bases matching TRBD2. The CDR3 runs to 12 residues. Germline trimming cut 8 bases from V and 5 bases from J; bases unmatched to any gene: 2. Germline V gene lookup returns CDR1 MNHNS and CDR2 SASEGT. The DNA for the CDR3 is TGTGCCAGCGGGGGGGTTACCGGGGAGCTGTTTTTT. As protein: CASGGVTGELFF.

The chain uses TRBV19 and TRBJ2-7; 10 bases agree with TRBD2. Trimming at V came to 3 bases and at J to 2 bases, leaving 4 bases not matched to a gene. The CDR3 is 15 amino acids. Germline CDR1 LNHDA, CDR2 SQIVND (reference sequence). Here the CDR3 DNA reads TGTGCCAGTAGTATCGCTAGCGGGGGACCCTACGAGCAGTACTTC. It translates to CASSIASGGPYEQYF.

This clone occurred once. The CDR3 DNA reads TGTGCCAGCAGCGTTTCAGCGCGGGGTGGCTACACCTTC. Amino acids: CASSVSARGGYTF. The genes are TRBV9 and TRBJ1-2, with D unresolved. Per the germline V gene, CDR1 is SGDLS and CDR2 is YYNGEE. The CDR3 has 13 amino acids. V was cut by 2 bases and J by 7 bases, with 12 bases left in between.

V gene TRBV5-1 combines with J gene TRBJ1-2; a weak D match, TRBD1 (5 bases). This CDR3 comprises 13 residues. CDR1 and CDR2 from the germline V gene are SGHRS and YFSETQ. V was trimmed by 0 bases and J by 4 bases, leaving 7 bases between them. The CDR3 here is CASSLAQGYGYTF. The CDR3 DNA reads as TGCGCCAGCAGCTTGGCCCAGGGCTATGGCTACACCTTC.

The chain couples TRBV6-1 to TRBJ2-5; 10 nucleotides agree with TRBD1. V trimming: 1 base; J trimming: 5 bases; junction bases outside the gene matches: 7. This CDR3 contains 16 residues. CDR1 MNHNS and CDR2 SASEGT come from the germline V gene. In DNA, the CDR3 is TGTGCCAGCAGTGAAGAACCGGGACAGGGGAAGGAGACCCAGTACTTC. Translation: CASSEEPGQGKETQYF.

The CDR3 DNA sequence: TGTGCCAGCAGCTTACCGGCGGGGGGGTCATCTCGTGAGCAGTTCTTC. This translates into CASSLPAGGSSREQFF. The chain employs TRBV7-2 and TRBJ2-1; 9 bases are shared with TRBD2. The germline V gene has CDR1 SGHTA and CDR2 FQGNSA. This CDR3 is built from 16 residues. The junction had 11 bases not matched to a gene; V was cut back by 2 bases and J by 9 bases.

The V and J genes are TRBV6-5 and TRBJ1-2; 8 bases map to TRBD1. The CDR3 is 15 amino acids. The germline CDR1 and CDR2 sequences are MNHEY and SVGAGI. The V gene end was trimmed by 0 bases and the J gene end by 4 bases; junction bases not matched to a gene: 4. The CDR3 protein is CASSYSAGGTYGYTF. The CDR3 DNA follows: TGTGCCAGCAGTTACTCAGCAGGGGGCACCTATGGCTACACCTTC.

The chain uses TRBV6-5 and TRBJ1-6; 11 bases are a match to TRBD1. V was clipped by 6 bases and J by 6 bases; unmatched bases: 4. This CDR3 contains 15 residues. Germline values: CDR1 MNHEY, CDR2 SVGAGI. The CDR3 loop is CASSFGTGGNSPLHF. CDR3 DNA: TGTGCCAGCAGCTTCGGGACAGGGGGTAATTCACCCCTCCACTTT.

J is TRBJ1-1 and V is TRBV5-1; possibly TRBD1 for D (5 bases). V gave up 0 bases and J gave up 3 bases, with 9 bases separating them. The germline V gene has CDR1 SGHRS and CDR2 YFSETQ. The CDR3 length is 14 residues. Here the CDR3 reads CASSLDGTYTEAFF. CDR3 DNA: TGCGCCAGCAGCTTGGATGGGACTTACACTGAAGCTTTCTTT.

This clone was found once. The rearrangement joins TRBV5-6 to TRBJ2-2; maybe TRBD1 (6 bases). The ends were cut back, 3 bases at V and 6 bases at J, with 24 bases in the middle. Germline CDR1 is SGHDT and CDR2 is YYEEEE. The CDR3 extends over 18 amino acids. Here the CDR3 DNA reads TGTGCCAGCAGCTCCTTCCGGACAGCTCAGACCTACGCCGGGGAGCTGTTTTTT. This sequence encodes CASSSFRTAQTYAGELFF.

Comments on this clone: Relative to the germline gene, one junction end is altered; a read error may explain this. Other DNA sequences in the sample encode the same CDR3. CDR3 in DNA: TGTGCCAGCAGCACCAGGACAGGGGAGTTAGCGTATGGCTACACCTTC. Its translation is CASSTRTGELAYGYTF. This chain connects TRBV5-1 to TRBJ1-2, with 9 bases matching TRBD1. The CDR3 totals 16 residues. Germline V lookup: CDR1 SGHRS, CDR2 YFSETQ.

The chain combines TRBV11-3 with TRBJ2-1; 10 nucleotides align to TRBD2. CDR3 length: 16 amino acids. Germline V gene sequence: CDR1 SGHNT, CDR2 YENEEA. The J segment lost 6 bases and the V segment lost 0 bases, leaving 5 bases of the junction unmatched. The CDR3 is CASSLETSGTANEQFF. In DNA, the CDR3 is TGTGCCAGCAGCTTAGAAACTAGCGGGACGGCCAATGAGCAGTTCTTC.

In DNA, the CDR3 is TGTGCCAGCAGTTACTCGGGACAGGGGGAAGTCGCACCCCTCCACTTT. It translates to CASSYSGQGEVAPLHF. The J gene is TRBJ1-6, the V gene TRBV6-5, with 11 bases identical to TRBD1. The V segment lost 0 bases and the J segment 11 bases; nucleotides outside the gene matches: 6. The length of the CDR3 is 16 residues. Germline V gene data show CDR1 as MNHEY and CDR2 as SVGAGI.

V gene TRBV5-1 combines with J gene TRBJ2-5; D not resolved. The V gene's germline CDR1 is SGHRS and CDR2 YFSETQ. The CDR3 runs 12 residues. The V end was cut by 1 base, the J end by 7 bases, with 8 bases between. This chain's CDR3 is CASSLLDGTQYF. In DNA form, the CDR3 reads TGCGCCAGCAGCTTGCTAGACGGGACCCAGTACTTC.

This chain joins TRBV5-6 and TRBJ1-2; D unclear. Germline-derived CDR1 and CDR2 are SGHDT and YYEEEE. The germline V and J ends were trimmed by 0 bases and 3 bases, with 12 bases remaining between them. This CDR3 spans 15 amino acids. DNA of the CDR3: TGTGCCAGCAGCTTGGTGACGGAGCCCTACTATGGCTACACCTTC. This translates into CASSLVTEPYYGYTF.

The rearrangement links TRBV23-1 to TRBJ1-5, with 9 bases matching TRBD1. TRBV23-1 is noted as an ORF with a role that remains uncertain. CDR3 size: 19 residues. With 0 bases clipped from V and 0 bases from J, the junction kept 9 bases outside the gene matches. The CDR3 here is CASSQSGQGPYYSNQPQHF. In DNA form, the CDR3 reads TGCGCCAGCAGTCAATCGGGACAGGGCCCCTATTATAGCAATCAGCCCCAGCATTTT.

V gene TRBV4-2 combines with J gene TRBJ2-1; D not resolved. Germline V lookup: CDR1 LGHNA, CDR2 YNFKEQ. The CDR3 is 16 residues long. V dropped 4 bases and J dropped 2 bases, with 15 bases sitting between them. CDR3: CASSPEPDMPYNEQFF. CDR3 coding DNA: TGTGCCAGCAGCCCGGAGCCAGATATGCCCTACAATGAGCAGTTCTTC.

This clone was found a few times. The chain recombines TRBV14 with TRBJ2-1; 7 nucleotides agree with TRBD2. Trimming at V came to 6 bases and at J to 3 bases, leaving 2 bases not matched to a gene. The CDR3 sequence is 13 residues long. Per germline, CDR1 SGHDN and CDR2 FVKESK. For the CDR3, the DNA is TGTGCCAGCAGTCGGGACTACTACAATGAGCAGTTCTTC. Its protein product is CASSRDYYNEQFF.

The CDR3: CASSIDRGVYYGYTF. CDR3 DNA: TGTGCCAGTAGTATAGATCGGGGGGTTTACTATGGCTACACCTTC. This chain joins TRBV19 and TRBJ1-2; tentative D call: TRBD1 (5 bases). V shed 0 bases and J shed 3 bases, with 11 bases lying between them. The V gene's germline CDR1 is LNHDA and CDR2 SQIVND (reference sequence). The CDR3 loop spans 15 amino acids.

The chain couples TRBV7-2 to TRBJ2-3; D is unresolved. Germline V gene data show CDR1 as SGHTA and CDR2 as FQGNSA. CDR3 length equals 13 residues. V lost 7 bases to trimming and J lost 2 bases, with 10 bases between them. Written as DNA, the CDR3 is TGTGCCAGCACCTTTCCTAACACAGATACGCAGTATTTT. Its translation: CASTFPNTDTQYF.

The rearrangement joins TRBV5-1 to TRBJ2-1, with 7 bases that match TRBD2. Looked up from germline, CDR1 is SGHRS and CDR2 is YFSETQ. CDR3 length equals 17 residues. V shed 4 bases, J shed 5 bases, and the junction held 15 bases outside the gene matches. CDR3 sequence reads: CASSPALTSWGDNEQFF. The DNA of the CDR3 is TGCGCCAGCAGCCCGGCCCTGACTAGCTGGGGTGACAATGAGCAGTTCTTC. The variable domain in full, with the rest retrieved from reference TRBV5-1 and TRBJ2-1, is KAGVTQTPRYLIKTRGQQVTLSCSPISGHRSVSWYQQTPGQGLQFLFEYFSETQRNKGNFPGRFSGRQFSNSRSEMNVSTLELGDSALYLCASSPALTSWGDNEQFFGPGTRLTVL.

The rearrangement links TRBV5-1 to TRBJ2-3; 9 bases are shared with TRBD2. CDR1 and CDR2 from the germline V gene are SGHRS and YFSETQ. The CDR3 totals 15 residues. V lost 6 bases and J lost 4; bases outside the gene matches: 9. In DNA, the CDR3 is TGCGCCAGCAAGGATGGCGGGGGGGCCGCAGATACGCAGTATTTT. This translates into CASKDGGGAADTQYF.

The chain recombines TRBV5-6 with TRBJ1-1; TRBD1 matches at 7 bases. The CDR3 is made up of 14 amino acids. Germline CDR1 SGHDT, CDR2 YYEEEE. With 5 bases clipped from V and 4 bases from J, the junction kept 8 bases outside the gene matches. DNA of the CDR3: TGTGCCAGCAGTTTCACACCAGGGGGCACTGAAGCTTTCTTT. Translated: CASSFTPGGTEAFF. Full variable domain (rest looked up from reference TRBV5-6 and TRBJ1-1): DAGVTQSPTHLIKTRGQQVTLRCSPKSGHDTVSWYQQALGQGPQFIFQYYEEEERQRGNFPDRFSGHQFPNYSSELNVNALLLGDSALYLCASSFTPGGTEAFFGQGTRLTVV.